The following is a TCR beta chain sequence with its context. Antigen: not known. One end of the junction varies from germline; a read error may be responsible. Regarding donors, all were healthy bone marrow donors. PCR primers comprised 60 Vbeta and 13 Jbeta primers. Clones were sequenced by immunoSEQ multiplex PCR, and TCRdb holds only the in-frame ones, with some missing. The sample gives 120,000 to 150,000 clones, 60% to 80% of which show up once; less than 8% is in the top ten. This entry is derived from a study of cytomegalovirus exposure and HLA in healthy donors. Study background: Most genotyped donors, roughly 80% of more than 300, had Caucasian-associated genetic ancestry.

The CDR3 contains 16 residues. Germline CDR1 is SEHNR and CDR2 is FQNEAQ (reference sequence). Points from the study as a whole: Segments of the TCR beta V type were, in most cases, productive about 90% or about 30% of the time in an earlier analysis. There were 150 to 200 TCR beta chains listed as cytomegalovirus-associated.

The TCR originated in a woman aged 40 to 50 in good health and CMV-seropositive. The sequenced material came from PBMCs. This chain connects TRBV7-9 to TRBJ2-5; 8 positions match TRBD2. CDR3 sequence reads: CSSRGRWAGGQETQYF. CDR3 nucleotides: TGTTCCAGCAGGGGACGATGGGCGGGGGGCCAAGAGACCCAGTACTTC.